This T cell receptor beta chain was documented in a study of blood T cell repertoires in COVID-19. Study details: Acute-phase and convalescent COVID-19 samples originated in the United States, Italy and Spain. T cells, B-cell-depleted T cells, or PBMCs provided the cDNA or gDNA that served as material.

Germline assignment: CDR1 WNHNN and CDR2 SYGVQD (reference sequence). The CDR3 contains 14 residues. The ends lost 4 bases at V and 7 bases at J; junction bases unmatched: 9. The authors' processing: Estimation of nucleated cell counts relied on the amplification of reference gene primers. Profiled with immunoSEQ multiplex PCR; TCRdb holds only in-frame clones, not every one. V and J calls and clone size follow that table, whereas D and trimming were derived from the DNA. The profile covers around 200,000 clones, with over 70% appearing a single time and less than 3% taken by the ten largest. The receptor's source is a man aged 45-65 years with active or convalescent COVID-19. The chain combines TRBV10-1 with TRBJ1-1; 7 nucleotides agree with TRBD1. Specimen: peripheral blood. The CDR3 loop is CASSAGGQWYEAFF. CDR3 sequence (DNA): TGCGCCAGCAGTGCCGGGGGACAGTGGTATGAAGCTTTCTTT.